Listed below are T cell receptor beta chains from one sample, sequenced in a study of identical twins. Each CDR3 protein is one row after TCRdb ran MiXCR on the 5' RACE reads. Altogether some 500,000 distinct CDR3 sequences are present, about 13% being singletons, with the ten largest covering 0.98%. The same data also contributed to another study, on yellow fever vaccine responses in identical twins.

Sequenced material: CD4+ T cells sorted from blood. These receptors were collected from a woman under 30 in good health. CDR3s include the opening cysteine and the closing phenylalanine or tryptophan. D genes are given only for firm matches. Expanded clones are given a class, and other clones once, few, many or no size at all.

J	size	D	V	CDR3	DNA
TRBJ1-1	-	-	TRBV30	CAWSTVGDTEAFF	TGTGCCTGGAGCACTGTAGGGGACACTGAAGCTTTCTTT
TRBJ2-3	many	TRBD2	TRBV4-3	CASSQNGGRASDTQYF	TGCGCCAGCAGCCAAAATGGCGGGAGGGCATCAGATACGCAGTATTTT
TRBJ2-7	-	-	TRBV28	CASSIRLEQYF	TGTGCCAGCAGTATCAGACTCGAGCAGTACTTC
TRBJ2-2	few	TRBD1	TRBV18	CASSPPGQGFTGELFF	TGTGCCAGCTCACCACCGGGACAGGGATTTACCGGGGAGCTGTTTTTT
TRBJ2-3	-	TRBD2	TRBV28	CAIPGTSGVERYF	TGTGCCATTCCAGGGACTAGCGGGGTAGAGAGGTATTTT
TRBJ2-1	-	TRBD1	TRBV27	CASSLWDRNNEQFF	TGTGCCAGCAGTTTATGGGACAGGAACAATGAGCAGTTCTTC
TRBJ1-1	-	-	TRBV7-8	CASSVDGVNTEAFF	TGTGCCAGCAGCGTGGACGGAGTGAACACTGAAGCTTTCTTT
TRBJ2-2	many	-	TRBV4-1	CASSQDGPGTGELFF	TGCGCCAGCAGCCAAGATGGCCCCGGCACCGGGGAGCTGTTTTTT
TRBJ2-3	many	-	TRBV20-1	CSAVNLASTDTQYF	TGCAGTGCAGTTAACCTAGCTAGCACAGATACGCAGTATTTT
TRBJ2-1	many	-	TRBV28	CASSFSYNEQFF	TGTGCCAGCAGCTTCTCCTACAATGAGCAGTTCTTC
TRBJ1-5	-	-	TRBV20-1	CSGGDFSNQPQHF	TGCAGTGGAGGGGATTTTAGCAATCAGCCCCAGCATTTT
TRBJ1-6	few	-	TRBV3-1	CASRGGGYNSPLHF	TGTGCCAGCAGGGGTGGGGGGTATAATTCACCCCTCCACTTT
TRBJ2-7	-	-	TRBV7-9	CASSHTPGKGGIEQYF	TGTGCCAGCAGCCATACGCCGGGGAAGGGGGGGATCGAGCAGTACTTC
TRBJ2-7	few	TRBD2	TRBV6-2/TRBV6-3	CASSRYASGLAGGPKLEQYF	TGTGCCAGCAGTCGATACGCGAGTGGACTAGCGGGAGGCCCTAAGCTGGAGCAGTACTTC
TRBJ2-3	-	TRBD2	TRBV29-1	CSVGGTSGRDTQYF	TGCAGCGTTGGGGGGACTAGCGGACGAGATACGCAGTATTTT
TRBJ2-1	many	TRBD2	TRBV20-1	CSARAGREHEQFF	TGCAGTGCTAGAGCCGGGAGGGAACATGAGCAGTTCTTC
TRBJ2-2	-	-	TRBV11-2	CASSSPRGVYTGELFF	TGTGCCAGCAGCTCCCCGAGAGGGGTGTACACCGGGGAGCTGTTTTTT
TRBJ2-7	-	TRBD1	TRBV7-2	CASSRRDRGQREQYF	TGTGCCAGCAGCCGACGGGACAGGGGCCAGAGGGAGCAGTACTTC
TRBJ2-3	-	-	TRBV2	CASSLGQGFGQRTDTQYF	TGTGCCAGCAGTTTAGGGCAGGGGTTCGGGCAACGCACAGATACGCAGTATTTT
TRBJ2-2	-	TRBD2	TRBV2	CASSYPGTSGGANTGELFF	TGTGCCAGCAGTTACCCCGGGACTAGCGGGGGGGCTAACACCGGGGAGCTGTTTTTT
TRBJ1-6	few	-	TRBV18	CASSPGQSDNSPLHF	TGTGCCAGCTCACCAGGACAGAGTGATAATTCACCCCTCCACTTT
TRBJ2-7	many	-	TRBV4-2	CASSQDRAEAYEQYF	TGTGCCAGCAGCCAAGATCGAGCGGAAGCCTACGAGCAGTACTTC
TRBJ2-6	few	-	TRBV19	CASSIVWTEQAGANVLTF	TGTGCCAGTAGTATAGTTTGGACGGAACAGGCTGGGGCCAACGTCCTGACTTTC
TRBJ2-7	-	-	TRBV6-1	CASSRDLYEQYF	TGTGCCAGCAGCCGGGACTTATACGAGCAGTACTTC
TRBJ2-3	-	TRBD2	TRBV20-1	CSARGLAGGKWSGDTQYF	TGCAGTGCTAGAGGACTAGCGGGAGGGAAATGGTCGGGAGATACGCAGTATTTT
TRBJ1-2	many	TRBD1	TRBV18	CASSPFTPGQGFYTF	TGTGCCAGCTCACCTTTCACGCCGGGACAGGGGTTCTACACCTTC
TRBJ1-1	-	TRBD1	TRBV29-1	CSVARDRNTEAFF	TGCAGCGTCGCCCGGGACAGGAACACTGAAGCTTTCTTT
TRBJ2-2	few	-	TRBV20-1	CSAITGKNTGELFF	TGCAGTGCTATTACCGGGAAGAACACCGGGGAGCTGTTTTTT
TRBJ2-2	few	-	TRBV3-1	CASSQSSGFTGELFF	TGTGCCAGCAGCCAAAGCTCAGGGTTCACCGGGGAGCTGTTTTTT
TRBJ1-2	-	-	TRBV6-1	CASSETVWGAHWYGYTF	TGTGCCAGCAGTGAAACTGTTTGGGGGGCGCATTGGTATGGCTACACCTTC
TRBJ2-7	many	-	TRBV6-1	CASRKDGLTYEQYF	TGTGCCAGCAGAAAAGACGGACTTACCTACGAGCAGTACTTC
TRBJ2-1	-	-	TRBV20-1	CSASGGSYNEQFF	TGCAGTGCTAGTGGCGGATCCTACAATGAGCAGTTCTTC
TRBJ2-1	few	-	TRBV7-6	CASSLTKGRQFF	TGTGCCAGCAGCTTAACGAAGGGTCGGCAGTTCTTC
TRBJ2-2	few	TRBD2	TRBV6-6	CASWRGGTGELFF	TGTGCCAGCTGGCGGGGGGGTACCGGGGAGCTGTTTTTT
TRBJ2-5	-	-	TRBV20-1	CSARDLRGKTQYF	TGCAGTGCTAGAGATTTGAGGGGAAAGACCCAGTACTTC
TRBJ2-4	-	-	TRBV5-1	CASSFMGRRENIQYF	TGCGCCAGCAGCTTCATGGGGCGGCGGGAAAACATTCAGTACTTC
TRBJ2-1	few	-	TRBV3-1	CASSQGVGLNEQFF	TGTGCCAGCAGCCAAGGGGTGGGGCTCAATGAGCAGTTCTTC
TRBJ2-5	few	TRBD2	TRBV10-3	CAISESIVGLAGTLRGETQYF	TGTGCCATCAGTGAGTCGATCGTAGGGCTAGCGGGGACCCTCCGGGGAGAGACCCAGTACTTC
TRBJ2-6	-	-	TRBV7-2	CASSLGLSILTF	TGTGCCAGCAGCCTGGGCCTTAGCATCCTGACTTTC
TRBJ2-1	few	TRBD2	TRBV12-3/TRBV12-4	CASSRGLAGGIDEQFF	TGTGCCAGCAGTCGCGGACTAGCGGGGGGCATCGATGAGCAGTTCTTC
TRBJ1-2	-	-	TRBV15	CATSGDTYGYTF	TGTGCCACCAGCGGGGACACCTATGGCTACACCTTC
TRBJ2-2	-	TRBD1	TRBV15	CATRGGAHTGELFF	TGTGCCACCAGAGGGGGCGCTCACACCGGGGAGCTGTTTTTT
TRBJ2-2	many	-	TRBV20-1	CSARDGRHVELFF	TGCAGTGCTAGAGATGGGAGGCATGTGGAGCTGTTTTTT
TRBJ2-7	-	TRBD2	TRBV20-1	CSARRAGNEQYF	TGCAGTGCTAGACGAGCGGGAAACGAGCAGTACTTC
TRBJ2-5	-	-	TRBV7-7	CASSRDEGTQYF	TGTGCTAGCAGCCGAGACGAGGGGACCCAGTACTTC
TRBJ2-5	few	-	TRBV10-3	CAISENSPAGAETQYF	TGTGCCATCAGTGAGAACAGCCCTGCAGGGGCCGAGACCCAGTACTTC
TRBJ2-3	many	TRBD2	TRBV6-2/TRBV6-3	CASSYPTAGATDTQYF	TGTGCCAGCAGTTACCCCACAGCGGGGGCCACAGATACGCAGTATTTT
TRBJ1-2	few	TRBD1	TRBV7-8	CASSSRTALGQVINYGYTF	TGTGCCAGCAGCTCTCGAACAGCTCTGGGACAGGTTATTAACTATGGCTACACCTTC
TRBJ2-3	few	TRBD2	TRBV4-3	CASSRAGGFTDTQYF	TGCGCCAGCAGCCGAGCGGGAGGGTTCACAGATACGCAGTATTTT
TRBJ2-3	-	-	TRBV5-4	CASSLAPPDTQYF	TGTGCCAGCAGCTTGGCCCCCCCAGATACGCAGTATTTT
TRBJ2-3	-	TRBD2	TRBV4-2	CASSQETSGSSTDTQYF	TGTGCCAGCAGCCAAGAGACTAGCGGGAGCAGCACAGATACGCAGTATTTT
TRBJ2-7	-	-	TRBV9	CASSVGDKVMGEQYF	TGTGCCAGCAGCGTAGGGGACAAGGTGATGGGGGAGCAGTACTTC
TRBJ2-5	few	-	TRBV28	CASRNRDGVRETQYF	TGTGCCAGCAGAAATAGAGACGGGGTGCGGGAGACCCAGTACTTC